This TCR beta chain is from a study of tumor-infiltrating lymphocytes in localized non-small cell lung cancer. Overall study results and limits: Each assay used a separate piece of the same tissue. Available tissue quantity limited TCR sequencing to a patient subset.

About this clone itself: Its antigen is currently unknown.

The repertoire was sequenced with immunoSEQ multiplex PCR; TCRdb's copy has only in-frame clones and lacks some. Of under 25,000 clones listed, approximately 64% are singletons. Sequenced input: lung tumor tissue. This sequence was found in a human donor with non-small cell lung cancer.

CDR3: CASSQELLRGELFF. CDR3 bases: TGCGCCAGCAGCCAAGAACTACTCAGGGGGGAGCTGTTTTTT. The genes are TRBV4-1 and TRBJ2-2; D is undetermined. The CDR3 contains 14 residues. V shed 0 bases and J shed 8 bases, with 10 bases lying between them. The germline gives CDR1 MGHRA, CDR2 YSYEKL.